A selection of T cell receptor beta chains follows, all from one sample in a study of regulatory T cells in long-lasting Graves disease. TCRdb fed the multiplex PCR reads into MiXCR, producing one record per CDR3 protein. The table includes a few hundred thousand distinct CDR3 sequences, approximately 25% detected once. The sample was peripheral blood mononuclear cells (PBMCs), taken when the disease was refractory, from a patient treated with antithyroid drugs. The source of these receptors is a woman aged 40 to 49 with Graves disease. Each CDR3 is given with its conserved first and last residue. The D gene is left open where the match is weak. Expanded clones get a size class; other rows say once, few or many, or leave the size out.

D gene: -; J gene: TRBJ1-3; V gene: TRBV29-1; CDR3 length: 13; clone size: few; CDR3 protein: CSVEQPPGNTIYF; CDR3 DNA: TGCAGCGTTGAGCAGCCCCCTGGAAACACCATATATTTT
D gene: TRBD1; J gene: TRBJ2-5; V gene: TRBV28; CDR3 length: 20; clone size: -; CDR3 protein: CASSPWAVPGQGISWGTQYF; CDR3 DNA: TGTGCCAGCAGTCCCTGGGCCGTTCCGGGACAGGGAATATCTTGGGGGACCCAGTACTTC
D gene: -; J gene: TRBJ1-1; V gene: TRBV12-3/TRBV12-4; CDR3 length: 20; clone size: -; CDR3 protein: CASSFEGPDRRGVMNTEAFF; CDR3 DNA: TGTGCCAGCAGTTTTGAAGGCCCGGACCGCCGAGGGGTGATGAACACTGAAGCTTTCTTT
D gene: -; J gene: TRBJ1-1; V gene: TRBV6-4; CDR3 length: 14; clone size: few; CDR3 protein: CASSLNGGGTEAFF; CDR3 DNA: TGTGCCAGCAGTCTCAACGGAGGCGGCACTGAAGCTTTCTTT
D gene: -; J gene: TRBJ2-1; V gene: TRBV7-9; CDR3 length: 13; clone size: many; CDR3 protein: CASSSVGVHEQFF; CDR3 DNA: TGTGCCAGCAGCTCAGTTGGAGTCCATGAGCAGTTCTTC
D gene: TRBD1; J gene: TRBJ2-4; V gene: TRBV28; CDR3 length: 14; clone size: -; CDR3 protein: CASSPDRVTNIQYF; CDR3 DNA: TGTGCCAGCAGTCCGGACAGGGTCACAAACATTCAGTACTTC
D gene: TRBD1; J gene: TRBJ2-7; V gene: TRBV5-1; CDR3 length: 16; clone size: -; CDR3 protein: CASSLAHGTATYEQYF; CDR3 DNA: TGCGCCAGCAGCTTGGCCCATGGGACAGCTACCTACGAGCAGTACTTC
D gene: -; J gene: TRBJ1-4; V gene: TRBV6-1; CDR3 length: 14; clone size: -; CDR3 protein: CARKTGPLNEKLFF; CDR3 DNA: TGTGCCAGAAAAACTGGACCGCTTAATGAAAAACTGTTTTTT
D gene: -; J gene: TRBJ1-5; V gene: TRBV28; CDR3 length: 14; clone size: many; CDR3 protein: CASTKGRDRQPQHF; CDR3 DNA: TGTGCCAGCACCAAGGGGCGAGACCGTCAGCCCCAGCATTTT
D gene: TRBD1; J gene: TRBJ1-1; V gene: TRBV5-1; CDR3 length: 12; clone size: -; CDR3 protein: CASGTGYTEAFF; CDR3 DNA: TGCGCCAGCGGGACAGGGTACACTGAAGCTTTCTTT
D gene: -; J gene: TRBJ1-2; V gene: TRBV6-1; CDR3 length: 13; clone size: -; CDR3 protein: CASSDSKSYGYTF; CDR3 DNA: TGTGCCAGCAGTGATTCGAAAAGCTATGGCTACACCTTC
D gene: -; J gene: TRBJ2-2; V gene: TRBV12-3/TRBV12-4; CDR3 length: 14; clone size: many; CDR3 protein: CASIWDNTAGELFF; CDR3 DNA: TGTGCCAGCATTTGGGACAATACCGCCGGGGAGCTGTTTTTT
D gene: -; J gene: TRBJ2-2; V gene: TRBV11-2; CDR3 length: 15; clone size: many; CDR3 protein: CASSQWTDPTGELFF; CDR3 DNA: TGTGCCAGCAGCCAATGGACAGACCCCACCGGGGAGCTGTTTTTT
D gene: -; J gene: TRBJ2-7; V gene: TRBV6-1; CDR3 length: 13; clone size: many; CDR3 protein: CASSGRPGDEQYF; CDR3 DNA: TGTGCCAGCAGTGGGCGTCCAGGGGACGAGCAGTACTTC
D gene: TRBD1; J gene: TRBJ1-4; V gene: TRBV13; CDR3 length: 12; clone size: many; CDR3 protein: CASSLRGTELFF; CDR3 DNA: TGTGCCAGCAGCTTACGTGGGACAGAGCTGTTTTTT
D gene: TRBD1; J gene: TRBJ2-7; V gene: TRBV29-1; CDR3 length: 12; clone size: many; CDR3 protein: CSVVGQGYEQYF; CDR3 DNA: TGCAGCGTTGTAGGACAGGGTTACGAGCAGTACTTC
D gene: -; J gene: TRBJ2-1; V gene: TRBV30; CDR3 length: 11; clone size: -; CDR3 protein: CAWSRRNEQFF; CDR3 DNA: TGTGCCTGGAGTAGGAGAAATGAGCAGTTCTTC
D gene: -; J gene: TRBJ2-7; V gene: TRBV12-3/TRBV12-4; CDR3 length: 15; clone size: many; CDR3 protein: CASSPGTINLHEQYF; CDR3 DNA: TGTGCCAGCAGTCCCGGGACCATTAACCTACACGAGCAGTACTTC
D gene: TRBD1; J gene: TRBJ1-5; V gene: TRBV10-1; CDR3 length: 14; clone size: few; CDR3 protein: CARRTGGRWQPQHF; CDR3 DNA: TGCGCCAGACGGACAGGGGGCCGGTGGCAGCCCCAGCATTTT
D gene: -; J gene: TRBJ2-5; V gene: TRBV18; CDR3 length: 14; clone size: -; CDR3 protein: CASSPSPGGETQYF; CDR3 DNA: TGTGCCAGCTCACCAAGTCCAGGAGGAGAGACCCAGTACTTC
D gene: -; J gene: TRBJ2-7; V gene: TRBV19; CDR3 length: 14; clone size: -; CDR3 protein: CASSFAGVVNEQYF; CDR3 DNA: TGTGCCAGTAGTTTCGCTGGGGTGGTCAACGAGCAGTACTTC
D gene: -; J gene: TRBJ1-4; V gene: TRBV2; CDR3 length: 14; clone size: many; CDR3 protein: CASRRSATNEKLFF; CDR3 DNA: TGTGCCAGCAGGCGTTCTGCAACTAATGAAAAACTGTTTTTT
D gene: -; J gene: TRBJ2-5; V gene: TRBV7-8; CDR3 length: 15; clone size: many; CDR3 protein: CASSQADTTRETQYF; CDR3 DNA: TGTGCCAGCAGCCAGGCGGACACCACCCGGGAGACCCAGTACTTC
D gene: TRBD1; J gene: TRBJ2-7; V gene: TRBV5-6; CDR3 length: 16; clone size: -; CDR3 protein: CASSRPPGRGGDEQYF; CDR3 DNA: TGTGCCAGCAGCCGACCCCCCGGACGAGGGGGCGACGAGCAGTACTTC
D gene: TRBD2; J gene: TRBJ2-1; V gene: TRBV29-1; CDR3 length: 11; clone size: -; CDR3 protein: CSTLAGEEQFF; CDR3 DNA: TGCAGCACTCTAGCGGGAGAGGAGCAGTTCTTC
D gene: -; J gene: TRBJ2-7; V gene: TRBV10-3; CDR3 length: 13; clone size: -; CDR3 protein: CAISPDRDVEQYF; CDR3 DNA: TGTGCCATCAGTCCGGACCGAGATGTCGAGCAGTACTTC
D gene: TRBD1; J gene: TRBJ1-4; V gene: TRBV6-1; CDR3 length: 15; clone size: many; CDR3 protein: CATKARDSLYEKLFF; CDR3 DNA: TGTGCCACCAAAGCCAGGGACAGCCTTTATGAAAAACTGTTTTTT
D gene: -; J gene: TRBJ1-2; V gene: TRBV12-3/TRBV12-4; CDR3 length: 14; clone size: many; CDR3 protein: CASRRTLGAYGYTF; CDR3 DNA: TGTGCCAGCAGGAGAACACTAGGTGCCTATGGCTACACCTTC
D gene: TRBD2; J gene: TRBJ2-1; V gene: TRBV15; CDR3 length: 18; clone size: -; CDR3 protein: CATSRDPPGSGRYNEQFF; CDR3 DNA: TGTGCCACCAGCAGAGATCCCCCGGGAAGCGGGAGGTACAATGAGCAGTTCTTC
D gene: TRBD2; J gene: TRBJ2-7; V gene: TRBV28; CDR3 length: 15; clone size: few; CDR3 protein: CASNTDGLVSYEQYF; CDR3 DNA: TGTGCCAGCAACACCGATGGACTAGTCTCCTACGAGCAGTACTTC
D gene: -; J gene: TRBJ2-7; V gene: TRBV18; CDR3 length: 14; clone size: -; CDR3 protein: CASSPQDRFYEQYF; CDR3 DNA: TGTGCCAGCTCACCACAGGACAGATTCTACGAGCAGTACTTC
D gene: -; J gene: TRBJ1-6; V gene: TRBV9; CDR3 length: 18; clone size: few; CDR3 protein: CASSVGPKVGHLLSPLHF; CDR3 DNA: TGTGCCAGCAGCGTAGGCCCTAAGGTTGGCCACCTCTTATCACCCCTCCACTTT
D gene: -; J gene: TRBJ2-7; V gene: TRBV3-1; CDR3 length: 14; clone size: -; CDR3 protein: CASSHKGKSYEQYF; CDR3 DNA: TGTGCCAGCAGCCACAAAGGGAAATCCTACGAGCAGTACTTC